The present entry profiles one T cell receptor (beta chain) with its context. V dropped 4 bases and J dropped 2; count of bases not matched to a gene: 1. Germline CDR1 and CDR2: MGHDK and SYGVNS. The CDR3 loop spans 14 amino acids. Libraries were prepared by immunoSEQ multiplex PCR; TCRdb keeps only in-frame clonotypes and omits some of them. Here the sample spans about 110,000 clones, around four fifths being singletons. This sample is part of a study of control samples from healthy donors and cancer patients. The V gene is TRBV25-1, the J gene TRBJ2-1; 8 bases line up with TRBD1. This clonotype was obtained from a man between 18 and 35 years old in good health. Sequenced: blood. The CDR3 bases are TGTGCCAGCAGTGCAGGGGGCACCTACAATGAGCAGTTCTTC. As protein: CASSAGGTYNEQFF.